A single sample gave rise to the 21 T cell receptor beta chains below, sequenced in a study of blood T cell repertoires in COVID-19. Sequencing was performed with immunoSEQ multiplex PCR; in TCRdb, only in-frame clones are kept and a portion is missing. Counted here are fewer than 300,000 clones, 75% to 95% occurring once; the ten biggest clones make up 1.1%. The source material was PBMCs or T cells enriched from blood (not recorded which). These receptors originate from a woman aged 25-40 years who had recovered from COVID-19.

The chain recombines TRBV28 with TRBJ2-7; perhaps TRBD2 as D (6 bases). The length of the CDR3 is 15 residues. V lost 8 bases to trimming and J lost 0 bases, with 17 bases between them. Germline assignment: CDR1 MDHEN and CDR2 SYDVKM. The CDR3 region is CASGPGGVSSYEQYF. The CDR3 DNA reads TGTGCCAGCGGTCCCGGAGGGGTATCCTCCTACGAGCAGTACTTC.

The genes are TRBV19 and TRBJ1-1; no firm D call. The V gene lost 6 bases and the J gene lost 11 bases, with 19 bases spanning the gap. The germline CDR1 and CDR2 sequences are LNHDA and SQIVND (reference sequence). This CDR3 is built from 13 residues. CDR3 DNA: TGTGCCAGTAGATCCTTGCAGTCTCAGAAGGCTTTCTTT. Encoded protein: CASRSLQSQKAFF.

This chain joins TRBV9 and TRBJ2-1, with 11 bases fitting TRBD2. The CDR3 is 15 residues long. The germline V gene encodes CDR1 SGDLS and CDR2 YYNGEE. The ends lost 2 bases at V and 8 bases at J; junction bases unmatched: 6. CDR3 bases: TGTGCCAGCAGCGTTACTAGCGGGAGATTTGATGAGCAGTTCTTC. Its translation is CASSVTSGRFDEQFF.

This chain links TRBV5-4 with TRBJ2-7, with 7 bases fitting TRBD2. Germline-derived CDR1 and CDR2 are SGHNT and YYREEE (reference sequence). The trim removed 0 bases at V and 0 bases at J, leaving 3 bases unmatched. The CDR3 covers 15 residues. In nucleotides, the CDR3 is TGTGCCAGCAGCTTGGCGGGAGGCCGCTCCTACGAGCAGTACTTC. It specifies CASSLAGGRSYEQYF. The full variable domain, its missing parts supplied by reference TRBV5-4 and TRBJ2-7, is ETGVTQSPTHLIKTRGQQVTLRCSSQSGHNTVSWYQQALGQGPQFIFQYYREEENGRGNFPPRFSGLQFPNYSSELNVNALELDDSALYLCASSLAGGRSYEQYFGPGTRLTVT.

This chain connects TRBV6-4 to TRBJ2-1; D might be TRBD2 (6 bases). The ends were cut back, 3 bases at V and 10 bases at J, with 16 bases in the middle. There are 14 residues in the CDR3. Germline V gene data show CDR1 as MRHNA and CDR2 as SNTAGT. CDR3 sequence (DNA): TGTGCCAGCAGTGAAGCCCCGGGAGTTCGCGAGCAGTTCTTC. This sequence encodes CASSEAPGVREQFF.

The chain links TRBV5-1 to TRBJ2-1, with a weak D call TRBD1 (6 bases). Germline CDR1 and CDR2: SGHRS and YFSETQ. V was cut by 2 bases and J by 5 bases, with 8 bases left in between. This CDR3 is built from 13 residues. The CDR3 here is CASSFGQNNEQFF. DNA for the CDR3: TGCGCCAGCAGCTTCGGACAGAACAATGAGCAGTTCTTC.

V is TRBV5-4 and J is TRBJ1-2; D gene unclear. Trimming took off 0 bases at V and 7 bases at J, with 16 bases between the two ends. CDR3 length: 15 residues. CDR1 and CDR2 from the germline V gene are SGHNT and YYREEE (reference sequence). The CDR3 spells CASSLEETVPGGYTF. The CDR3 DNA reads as TGTGCCAGCAGCTTGGAGGAGACCGTTCCTGGTGGCTACACCTTC.

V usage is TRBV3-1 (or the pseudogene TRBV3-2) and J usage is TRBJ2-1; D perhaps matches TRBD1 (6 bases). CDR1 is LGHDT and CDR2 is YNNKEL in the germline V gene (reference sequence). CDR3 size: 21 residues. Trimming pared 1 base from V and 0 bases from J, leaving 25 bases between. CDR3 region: CASSQVSSAPDRSSSYNEQFF. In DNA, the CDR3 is TGTGCCAGCAGCCAAGTTTCCTCAGCACCGGACAGATCCAGCTCCTACAATGAGCAGTTCTTC.

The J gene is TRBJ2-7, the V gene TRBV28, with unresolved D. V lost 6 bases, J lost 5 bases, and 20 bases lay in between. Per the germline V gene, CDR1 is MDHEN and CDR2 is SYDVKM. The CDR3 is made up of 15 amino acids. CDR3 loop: CASSSLRGVLHEQYF. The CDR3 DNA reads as TGTGCCAGCAGCTCCCTGAGAGGAGTATTACACGAGCAGTACTTC.

The DNA for the CDR3 is TGTGCCAGTAGTACCCCTGGGGCGAGTACGTCTAGCGGGAGATTAGTTAATGAGCAGTTCTTC. It translates to CASSTPGASTSSGRLVNEQFF. This rearrangement joins TRBV19 to TRBJ2-1; 10 nucleotides align to TRBD2. The CDR3 length is 21 residues. V was clipped by 4 bases and J by 7 bases; unmatched bases: 25. Germline V gives CDR1 LNHDA, CDR2 SQIVND (reference sequence).

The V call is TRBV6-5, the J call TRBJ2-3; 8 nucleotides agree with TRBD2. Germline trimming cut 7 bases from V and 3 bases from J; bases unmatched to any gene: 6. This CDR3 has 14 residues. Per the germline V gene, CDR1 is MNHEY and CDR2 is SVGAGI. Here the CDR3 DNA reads TGTGCCAGCAAAGCGGGGGCAGTAACAGATACGCAGTATTTT. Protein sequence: CASKAGAVTDTQYF.

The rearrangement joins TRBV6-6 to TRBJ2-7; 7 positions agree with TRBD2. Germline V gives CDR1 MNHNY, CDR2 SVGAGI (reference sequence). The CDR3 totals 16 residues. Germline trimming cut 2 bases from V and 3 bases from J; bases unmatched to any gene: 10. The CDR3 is CASSYGGGPVNYEQYF. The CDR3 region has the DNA TGTGCCAGCAGTTACGGGGGAGGGCCTGTCAACTACGAGCAGTACTTC.

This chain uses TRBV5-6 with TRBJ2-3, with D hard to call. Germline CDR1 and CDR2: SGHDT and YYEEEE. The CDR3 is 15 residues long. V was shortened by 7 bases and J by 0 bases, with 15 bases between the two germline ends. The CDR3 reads CASGDYRASTDTQYF. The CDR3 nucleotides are TGTGCCAGCGGCGATTACAGAGCCAGCACAGATACGCAGTATTTT. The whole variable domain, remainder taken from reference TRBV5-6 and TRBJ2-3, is DAGVTQSPTHLIKTRGQQVTLRCSPKSGHDTVSWYQQALGQGPQFIFQYYEEEERQRGNFPDRFSGHQFPNYSSELNVNALLLGDSALYLCASGDYRASTDTQYFGPGTRLTVL.

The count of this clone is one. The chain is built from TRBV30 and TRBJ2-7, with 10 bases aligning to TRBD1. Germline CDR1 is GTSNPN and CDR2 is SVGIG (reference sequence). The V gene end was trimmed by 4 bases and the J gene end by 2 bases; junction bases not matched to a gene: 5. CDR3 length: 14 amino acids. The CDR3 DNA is TGTGCCTGGAATTCTGGACAGGGGGCCTACGAGCAGTACTTC. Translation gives CAWNSGQGAYEQYF.

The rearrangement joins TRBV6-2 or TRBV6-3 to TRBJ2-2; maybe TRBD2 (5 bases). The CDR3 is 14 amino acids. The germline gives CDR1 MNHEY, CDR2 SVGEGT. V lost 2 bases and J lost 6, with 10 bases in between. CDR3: CASSYVTRPGELFF. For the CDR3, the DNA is TGTGCCAGCAGTTACGTCACTAGACCCGGGGAGCTGTTTTTT.

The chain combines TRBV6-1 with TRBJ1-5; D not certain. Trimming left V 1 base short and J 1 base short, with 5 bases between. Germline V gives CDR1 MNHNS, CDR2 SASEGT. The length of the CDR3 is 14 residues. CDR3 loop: CASSEDKSNQPQHF. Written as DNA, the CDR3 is TGTGCCAGCAGTGAAGACAAGAGCAATCAGCCCCAGCATTTT.

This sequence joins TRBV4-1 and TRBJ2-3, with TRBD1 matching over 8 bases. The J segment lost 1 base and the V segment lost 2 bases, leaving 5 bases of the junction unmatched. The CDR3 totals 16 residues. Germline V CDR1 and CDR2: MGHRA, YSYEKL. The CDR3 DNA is TGCGCCAGCAGCCAATCGACAGGGGTAGGCACAGATACGCAGTATTTT. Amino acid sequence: CASSQSTGVGTDTQYF.

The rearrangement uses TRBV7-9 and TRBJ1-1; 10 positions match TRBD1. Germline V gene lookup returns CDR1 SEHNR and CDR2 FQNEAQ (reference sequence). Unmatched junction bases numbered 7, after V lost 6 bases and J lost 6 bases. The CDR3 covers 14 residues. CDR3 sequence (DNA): TGTGCCAGCAGAGAGACAGGGGGCGCCGCTGAAGCTTTCTTT. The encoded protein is CASRETGGAAEAFF.

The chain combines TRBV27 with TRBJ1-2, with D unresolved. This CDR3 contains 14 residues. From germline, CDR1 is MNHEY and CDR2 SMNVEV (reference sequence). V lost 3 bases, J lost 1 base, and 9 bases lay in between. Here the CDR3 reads CASSFLGLNYGYTF. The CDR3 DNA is TGTGCCAGCAGTTTCCTTGGCCTTAACTATGGCTACACCTTC.

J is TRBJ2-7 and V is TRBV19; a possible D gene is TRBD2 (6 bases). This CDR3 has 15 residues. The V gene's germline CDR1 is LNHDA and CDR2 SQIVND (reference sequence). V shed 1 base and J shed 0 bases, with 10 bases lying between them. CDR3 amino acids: CASSIVAGYSYEQYF. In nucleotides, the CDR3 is TGTGCCAGTAGTATAGTGGCGGGATACTCCTACGAGCAGTACTTC.

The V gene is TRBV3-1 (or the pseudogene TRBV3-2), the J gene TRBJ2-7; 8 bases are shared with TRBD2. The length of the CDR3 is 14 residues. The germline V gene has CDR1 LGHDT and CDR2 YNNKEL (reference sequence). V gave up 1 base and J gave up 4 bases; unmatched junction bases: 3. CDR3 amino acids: CASSQGTSMYEQYF. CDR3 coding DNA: TGTGCCAGCAGCCAAGGGACTAGCATGTACGAGCAGTACTTC.